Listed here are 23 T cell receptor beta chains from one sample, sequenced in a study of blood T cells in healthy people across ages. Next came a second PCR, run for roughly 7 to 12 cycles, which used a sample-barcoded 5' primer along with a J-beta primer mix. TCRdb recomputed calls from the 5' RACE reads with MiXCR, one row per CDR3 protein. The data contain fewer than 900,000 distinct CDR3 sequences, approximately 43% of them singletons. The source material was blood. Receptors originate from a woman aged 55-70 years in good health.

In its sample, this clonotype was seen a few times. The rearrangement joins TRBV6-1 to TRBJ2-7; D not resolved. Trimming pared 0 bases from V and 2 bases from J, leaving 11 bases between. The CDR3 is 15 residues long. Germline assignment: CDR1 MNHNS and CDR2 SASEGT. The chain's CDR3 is CASSEASTNTYEQYF. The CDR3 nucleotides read TGTGCCAGCAGTGAAGCCAGTACCAACACCTACGAGCAGTACTTC.

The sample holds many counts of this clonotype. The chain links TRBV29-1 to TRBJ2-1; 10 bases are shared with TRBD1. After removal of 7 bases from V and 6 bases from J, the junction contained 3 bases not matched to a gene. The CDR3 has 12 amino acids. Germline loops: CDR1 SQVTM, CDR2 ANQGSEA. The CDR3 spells CSGGTGVNEQFF. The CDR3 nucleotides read TGCAGCGGGGGGACAGGGGTCAATGAGCAGTTCTTC.

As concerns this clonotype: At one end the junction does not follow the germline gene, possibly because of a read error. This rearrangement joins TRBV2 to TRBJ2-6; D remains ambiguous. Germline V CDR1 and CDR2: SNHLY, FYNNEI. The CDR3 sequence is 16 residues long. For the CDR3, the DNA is TGTGCCAGCAGGGAAGGGCTCTCCTCTGGGGCCAACGTCCTGACTTTC. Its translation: CASREGLSSGANVLTF.

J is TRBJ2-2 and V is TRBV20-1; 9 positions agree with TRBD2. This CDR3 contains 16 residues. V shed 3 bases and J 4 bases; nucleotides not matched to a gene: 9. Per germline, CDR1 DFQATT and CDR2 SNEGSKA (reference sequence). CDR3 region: CSARSSGRVFTGELFF. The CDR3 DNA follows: TGCAGTGCTAGGAGTAGCGGGAGAGTTTTCACCGGGGAGCTGTTTTTT.

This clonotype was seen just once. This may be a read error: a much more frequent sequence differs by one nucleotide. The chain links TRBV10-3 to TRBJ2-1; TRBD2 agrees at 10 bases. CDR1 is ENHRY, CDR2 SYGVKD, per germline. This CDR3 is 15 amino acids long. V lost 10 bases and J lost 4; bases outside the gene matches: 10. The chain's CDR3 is CATLPTSGQYNEQFF. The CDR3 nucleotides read TGTGCCACCTTGCCGACTAGCGGGCAGTACAATGAGCAGTTCTTC.

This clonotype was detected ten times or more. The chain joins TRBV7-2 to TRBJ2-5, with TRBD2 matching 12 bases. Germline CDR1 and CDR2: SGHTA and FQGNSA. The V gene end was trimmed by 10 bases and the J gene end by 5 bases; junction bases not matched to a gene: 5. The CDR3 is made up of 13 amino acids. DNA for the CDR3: TGTGCCATACTAGCGGGGGGTGGCGAGACCCAGTACTTC. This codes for CAILAGGGETQYF.

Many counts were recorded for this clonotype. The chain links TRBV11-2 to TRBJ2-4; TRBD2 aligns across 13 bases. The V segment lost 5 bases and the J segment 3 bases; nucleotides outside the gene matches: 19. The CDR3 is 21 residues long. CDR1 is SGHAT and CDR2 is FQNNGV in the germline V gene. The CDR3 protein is CASSPTTSGTSGVYGKNIQYF. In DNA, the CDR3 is TGTGCCAGCAGCCCCACCACCTCCGGGACTAGCGGGGTTTACGGCAAAAACATTCAGTACTTC. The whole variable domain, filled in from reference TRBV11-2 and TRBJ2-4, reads EAGVAQSPRYKIIEKRQSVAFWCNPISGHATLYWYQQILGQGPKLLIQFQNNGVVDDSQLPKDRFSAERLKGVDSTLKIQPAKLEDSAVYLCASSPTTSGTSGVYGKNIQYFGAGTRLSVL.

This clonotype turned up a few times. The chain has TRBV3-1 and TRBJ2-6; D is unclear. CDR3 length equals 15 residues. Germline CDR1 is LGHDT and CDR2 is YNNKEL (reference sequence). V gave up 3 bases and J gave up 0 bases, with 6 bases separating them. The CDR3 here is CASSHALSGANVLTF. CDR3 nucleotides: TGTGCCAGCAGCCACGCCCTCTCTGGGGCCAACGTCCTGACTTTC. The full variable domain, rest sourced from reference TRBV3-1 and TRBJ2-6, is DTAVSQTPKYLVTQMGNDKSIKCEQNLGHDTMYWYKQDSKKFLKIMFSYNNKELIINETVPNRFSPKSPDKAHLNLHINSLELGDSAVYFCASSHALSGANVLTFGAGSRLTVL.

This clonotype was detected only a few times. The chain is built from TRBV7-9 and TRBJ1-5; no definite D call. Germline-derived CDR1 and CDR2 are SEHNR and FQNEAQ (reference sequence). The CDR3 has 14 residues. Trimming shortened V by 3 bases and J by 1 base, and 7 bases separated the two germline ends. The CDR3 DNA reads TGTGCCAGCAGCTTCGGGGTGAGCAATCAGCCCCAGCATTTT. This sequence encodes CASSFGVSNQPQHF.

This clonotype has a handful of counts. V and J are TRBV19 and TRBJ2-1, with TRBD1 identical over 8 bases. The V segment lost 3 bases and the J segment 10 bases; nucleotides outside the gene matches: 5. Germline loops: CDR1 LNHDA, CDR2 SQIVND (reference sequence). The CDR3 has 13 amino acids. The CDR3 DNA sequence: TGTGCCAGTAGTATGGCCAGGGGGCGGGAGCAGTTCTTC. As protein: CASSMARGREQFF. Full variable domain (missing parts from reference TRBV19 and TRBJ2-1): DGGITQSPKYLFRKEGQNVTLSCEQNLNHDAMYWYRQDPGQGLRLIYYSQIVNDFQKGDIAEGYSVSREKKESFPLTVTSAQKNPTAFYLCASSMARGREQFFGPGTRLTVL.

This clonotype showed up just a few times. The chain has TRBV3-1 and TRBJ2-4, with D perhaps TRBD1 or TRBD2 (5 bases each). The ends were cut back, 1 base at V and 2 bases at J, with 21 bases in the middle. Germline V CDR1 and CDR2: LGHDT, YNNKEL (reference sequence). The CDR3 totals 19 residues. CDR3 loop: CASSQGTGTASLSKNIQYF. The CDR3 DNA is TGTGCCAGCAGCCAAGGAACCGGGACCGCTTCTTTATCCAAAAACATTCAGTACTTC.

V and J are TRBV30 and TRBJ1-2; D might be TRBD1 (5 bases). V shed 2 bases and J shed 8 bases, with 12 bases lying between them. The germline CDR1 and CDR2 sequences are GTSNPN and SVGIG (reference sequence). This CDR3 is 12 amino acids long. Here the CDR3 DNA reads TGTGCCTGGAGTCTTAGGGGCGGCGGCTACACCTTC. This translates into CAWSLRGGGYTF.

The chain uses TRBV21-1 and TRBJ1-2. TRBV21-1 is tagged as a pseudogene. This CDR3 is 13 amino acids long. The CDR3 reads CASSKFRQYGYTF. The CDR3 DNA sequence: TGTGCCAGCAGCAAATTCAGGCAGTATGGCTACACCTTC.

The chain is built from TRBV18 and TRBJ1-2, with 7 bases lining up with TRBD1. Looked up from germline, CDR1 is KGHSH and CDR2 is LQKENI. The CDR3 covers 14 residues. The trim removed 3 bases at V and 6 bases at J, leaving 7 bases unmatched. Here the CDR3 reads CASSPPETGHGYTF. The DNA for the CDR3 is TGTGCCAGCTCACCTCCCGAGACAGGGCATGGCTACACCTTC.

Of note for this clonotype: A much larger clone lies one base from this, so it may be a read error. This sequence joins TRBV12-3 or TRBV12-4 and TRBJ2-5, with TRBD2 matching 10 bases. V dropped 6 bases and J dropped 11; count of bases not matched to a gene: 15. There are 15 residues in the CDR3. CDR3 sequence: CASRTGAGGGNEQYF. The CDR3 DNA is TGTGCCAGCAGAACGGGAGCGGGAGGGGGGAATGAGCAGTACTTC.

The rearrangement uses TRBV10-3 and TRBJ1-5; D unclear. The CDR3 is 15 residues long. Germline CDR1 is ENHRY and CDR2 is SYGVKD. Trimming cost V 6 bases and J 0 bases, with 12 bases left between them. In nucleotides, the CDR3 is TGTGCCATCAGGGATGCCGCGGGTAGCAATCAGCCCCAGCATTTT. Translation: CAIRDAAGSNQPQHF.

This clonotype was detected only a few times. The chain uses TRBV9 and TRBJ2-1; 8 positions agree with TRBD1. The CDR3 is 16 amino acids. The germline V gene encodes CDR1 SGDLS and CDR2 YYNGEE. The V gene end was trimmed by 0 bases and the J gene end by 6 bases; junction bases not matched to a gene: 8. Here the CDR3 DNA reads TGTGCCAGCAGCGTAGCAACAGGGGGTTGGGGCAATGAGCAGTTCTTC. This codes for CASSVATGGWGNEQFF.

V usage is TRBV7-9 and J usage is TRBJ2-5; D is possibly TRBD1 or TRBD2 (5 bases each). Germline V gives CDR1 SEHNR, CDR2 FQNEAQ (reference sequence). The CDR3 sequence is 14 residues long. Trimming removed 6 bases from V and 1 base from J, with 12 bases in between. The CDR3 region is CASRKGPIQETQYF. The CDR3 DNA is TGTGCCAGCAGAAAGGGACCGATCCAAGAGACCCAGTACTTC.

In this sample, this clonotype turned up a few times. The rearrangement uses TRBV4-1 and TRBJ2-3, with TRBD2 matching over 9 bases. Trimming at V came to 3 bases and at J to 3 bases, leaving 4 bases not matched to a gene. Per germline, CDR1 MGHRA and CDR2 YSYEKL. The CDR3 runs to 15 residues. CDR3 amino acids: CASSQSGRWTDTQYF. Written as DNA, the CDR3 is TGCGCCAGCAGCCAGAGCGGGAGGTGGACAGATACGCAGTATTTT.

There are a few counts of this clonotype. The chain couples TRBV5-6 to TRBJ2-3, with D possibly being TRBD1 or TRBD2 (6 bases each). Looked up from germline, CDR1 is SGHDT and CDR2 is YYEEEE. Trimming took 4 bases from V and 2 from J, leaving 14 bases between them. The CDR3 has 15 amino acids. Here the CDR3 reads CASSPGGGHTDTQYF. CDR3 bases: TGTGCCAGCAGCCCCGGAGGGGGACACACAGATACGCAGTATTTT.

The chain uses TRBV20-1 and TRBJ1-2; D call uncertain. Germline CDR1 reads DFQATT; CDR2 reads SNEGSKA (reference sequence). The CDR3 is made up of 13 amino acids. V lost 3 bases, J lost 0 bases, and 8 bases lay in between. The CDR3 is CSARGQSNYGYTF. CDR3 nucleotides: TGCAGTGCTAGGGGTCAGTCTAACTATGGCTACACCTTC.

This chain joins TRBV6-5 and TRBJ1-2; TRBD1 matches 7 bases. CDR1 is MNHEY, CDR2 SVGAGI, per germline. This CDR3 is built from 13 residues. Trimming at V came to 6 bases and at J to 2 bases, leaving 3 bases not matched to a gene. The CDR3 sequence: CASSWDRNYGYTF. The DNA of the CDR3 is TGTGCCAGCAGCTGGGACAGAAACTATGGCTACACCTTC.

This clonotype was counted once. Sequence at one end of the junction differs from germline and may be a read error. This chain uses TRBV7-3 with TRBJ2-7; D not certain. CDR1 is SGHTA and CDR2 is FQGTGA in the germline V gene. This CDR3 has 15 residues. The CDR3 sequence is CAGSPSPARSYEQYF. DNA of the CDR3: TGTGCCGGCAGCCCCTCGCCAGCTAGATCTTACGAGCAGTACTTC.